The clone carrying this T cell receptor beta chain has a handful of counts. This entry belongs to a study of blood T cell repertoires in COVID-19. Original data processing: For nucleated cells, counts were estimated from reference gene primer amplification. Using immunoSEQ multiplex PCR, the repertoire was profiled, and TCRdb retains in-frame clones only, with some absent. V and J calls plus clone size are reproduced from that table; the DNA served to infer D and trimming. The repertoire has approximately 490,000 clones, approximately 86% of them found once; the top ten carry approximately 8%. Recruits, aged roughly 18 to 95 years, lived in roughly 22 US areas. Cohort 3 donors were reported recovered after two negative PCRs, clearance, or symptom resolution. V was cut by 0 bases and J by 8 bases, with 16 bases left in between. Germline lookup yields CDR1 LGHNA and CDR2 YNFKEQ. This CDR3 region has 15 residues.

The TCR sequence derives from a woman in her fifties or sixties who had recovered from COVID-19. Sequencing was performed on PBMCs or T cells enriched from blood (not recorded which). This rearrangement joins TRBV4-2 to TRBJ1-2; D perhaps matches TRBD1 (5 bases). CDR3 region: CASSQDLLAREGYTF. In DNA form, the CDR3 reads TGTGCCAGCAGCCAAGACCTCTTAGCCAGGGAAGGCTACACCTTC.